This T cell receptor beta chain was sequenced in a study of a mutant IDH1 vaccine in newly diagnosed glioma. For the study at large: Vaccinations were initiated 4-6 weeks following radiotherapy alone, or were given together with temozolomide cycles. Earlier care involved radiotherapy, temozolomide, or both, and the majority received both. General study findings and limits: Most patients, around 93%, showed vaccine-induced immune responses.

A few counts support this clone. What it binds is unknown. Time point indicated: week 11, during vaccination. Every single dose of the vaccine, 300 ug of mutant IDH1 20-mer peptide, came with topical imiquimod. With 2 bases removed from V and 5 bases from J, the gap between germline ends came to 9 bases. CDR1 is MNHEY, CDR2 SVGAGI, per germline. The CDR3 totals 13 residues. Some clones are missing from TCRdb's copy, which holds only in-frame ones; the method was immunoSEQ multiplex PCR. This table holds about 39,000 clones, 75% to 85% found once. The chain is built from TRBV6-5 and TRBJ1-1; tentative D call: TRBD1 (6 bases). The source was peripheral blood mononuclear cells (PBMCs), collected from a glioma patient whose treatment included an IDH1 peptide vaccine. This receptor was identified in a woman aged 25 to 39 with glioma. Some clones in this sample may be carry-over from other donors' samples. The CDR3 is CASSYGQGTEAFF. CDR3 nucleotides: TGTGCCAGCAGTTACGGGCAGGGGACTGAAGCTTTCTTT.